Below, 8 T cell receptor beta chains from the same sample are listed, as sequenced in a study of blood T cells in healthy people across ages. Alongside a J-beta primer mix, a sample-barcoded 5' primer served in a second PCR lasting roughly 7 to 11 cycles. Each CDR3 protein gets one entry after TCRdb re-called the 5' RACE reads with MiXCR. Of about 1.4 million distinct CDR3 sequences listed, 55% to 75% were seen once; the top ten hold over 6.5%. The material sequenced was blood. Every receptor here comes from a man younger than 30 in good health.

The rearrangement joins TRBV20-1 to TRBJ1-2; TRBD1 agrees at 7 bases. The CDR3 is made up of 14 amino acids. Trimming took 3 bases from V and 4 from J; bases not matched to a gene: 8. The germline V gene has CDR1 DFQATT and CDR2 SNEGSKA (reference sequence). The CDR3: CSAREKTGFYGYTF. DNA for the CDR3: TGCAGTGCTAGGGAAAAGACAGGGTTCTATGGCTACACCTTC.

V gene TRBV20-1 combines with J gene TRBJ2-3; 9 bases align to TRBD2. CDR3 length: 14 residues. V dropped 7 bases and J dropped 4; count of bases not matched to a gene: 9. From germline, CDR1 is DFQATT and CDR2 SNEGSKA (reference sequence). The CDR3 loop reads CSVYSGRRSDTQYF. CDR3 in DNA: TGCAGTGTTTATAGCGGGAGAAGGTCAGATACGCAGTATTTT.

The chain carries TRBV7-9 and TRBJ2-4, with TRBD2 matching 7 bases. The J call may be mistaken, given a closer DNA end match to TRBJ2-7. This CDR3 spans 15 amino acids. Germline lookup yields CDR1 SEHNR and CDR2 FQNEAQ (reference sequence). CDR3 amino acids: CASTRGRGGDYEQYF. CDR3 DNA sequence: TGTGCCAGCACCCGAGGGAGGGGAGGGGACTACGAGCAGTACTTC.

A few counts support this clonotype. The chain is built from TRBV27 and TRBJ2-7; TRBD2 might be the D (6 bases). V dropped 5 bases and J dropped 4 bases, with 15 bases sitting between them. Looked up from germline, CDR1 is MNHEY and CDR2 is SMNVEV (reference sequence). The CDR3 length is 14 residues. CDR3 protein: CASSGLGGTYEQYF. For the CDR3, the DNA is TGTGCCAGCAGTGGATTGGGGGGAACTTACGAGCAGTACTTC.

V usage is TRBV7-2 and J usage is TRBJ2-7, with 7 bases fitting TRBD2. The last part of the DNA fits TRBJ2-4 better; the J call may be wrong. The CDR3 is 14 residues long. Germline V gene sequence: CDR1 SGHTA, CDR2 FQGNSA. The CDR3 here is CASSLVVGEGIQYF. CDR3 DNA sequence: TGTGCCAGCAGCTTAGTAGTAGGGGAGGGCATTCAGTACTTC.

This clonotype was seen a few times. V usage is TRBV28 and J usage is TRBJ2-7, with 8 bases that match TRBD1. The CDR3 covers 13 residues. In germline, CDR1 is MDHEN, CDR2 SYDVKM. V shed 6 bases and J 5 bases; nucleotides not matched to a gene: 6. The CDR3 reads CASSSRGPDEQYF. CDR3 bases: TGTGCCAGCAGCTCCAGGGGGCCAGACGAGCAGTACTTC.

The chain links TRBV7-2 to TRBJ1-2; D is perhaps TRBD1 (6 bases). The germline CDR1 and CDR2 sequences are SGHTA and FQGNSA. The V end lost 4 bases, the J end lost 6 bases, and 18 bases lay between the germline ends. The CDR3 covers 15 residues. CDR3 in DNA: TGTACCAGCAGCTCCGGGACATACTCTTTACATGGCTACACCTTC. The encoded protein is CTSSSGTYSLHGYTF. Filled out from reference TRBV7-2 and TRBJ1-2, the complete variable domain reads GAGVSQSPSNKVTEKGKDVELRCDPISGHTALYWYRQSLGQGLEFLIYFQGNSAPDKSGLPSDRFSAERTGGSVSTLTIQRTQQEDSAVYLCTSSSGTYSLHGYTFGSGTRLTVV.

The CDR3 loop reads CSAERTGTEAFF. The DNA of the CDR3 is TGCAGCGCAGAAAGGACAGGAACTGAAGCTTTCTTT. This rearrangement joins TRBV29-1 to TRBJ1-1, with TRBD1 identical over 7 bases. Germline V lookup: CDR1 SQVTM, CDR2 ANQGSEA. This CDR3 comprises 12 residues. The trim removed 7 bases at V and 5 bases at J, leaving 7 bases unmatched.